The clone carrying this T cell receptor (beta chain) turned up a few times. These data are taken from a study of blood T cell repertoires in COVID-19. Assay: immunoSEQ multiplex PCR; the TCRdb copy retains only in-frame clones and omits some. The sample lists hundreds of thousands of clones; 70% to 90% were seen once. The sample was PBMCs or T cells enriched from blood (not recorded which). This TCR was sampled from a man aged 25-45 years who had recovered from COVID-19.

Here the CDR3 reads CASSLDRTSGKTQYF. The CDR3 DNA follows: TGTGCCAGCAGCTTGGACCGGACTAGCGGAAAAACCCAGTACTTC. This chain uses TRBV11-2 with TRBJ2-5; 10 bases are a match to TRBD2. The ends lost 3 bases at V and 8 bases at J; junction bases unmatched: 9. This CDR3 contains 15 residues. Germline CDR1 reads SGHAT; CDR2 reads FQNNGV.